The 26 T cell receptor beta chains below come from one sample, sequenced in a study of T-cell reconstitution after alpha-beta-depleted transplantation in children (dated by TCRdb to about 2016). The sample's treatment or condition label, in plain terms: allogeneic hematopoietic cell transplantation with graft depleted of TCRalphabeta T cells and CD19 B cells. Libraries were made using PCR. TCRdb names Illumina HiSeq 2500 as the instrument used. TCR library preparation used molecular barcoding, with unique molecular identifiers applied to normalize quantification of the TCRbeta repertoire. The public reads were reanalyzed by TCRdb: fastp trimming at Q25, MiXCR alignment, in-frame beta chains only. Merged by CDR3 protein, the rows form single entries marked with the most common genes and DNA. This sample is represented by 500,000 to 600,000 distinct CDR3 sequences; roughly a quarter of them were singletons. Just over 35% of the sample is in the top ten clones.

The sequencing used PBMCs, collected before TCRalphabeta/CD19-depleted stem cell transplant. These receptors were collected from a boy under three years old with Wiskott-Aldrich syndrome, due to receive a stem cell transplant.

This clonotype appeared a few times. The chain's CDR3 is CASSRVWREKGETQYF. The CDR3 region has the DNA TGTGCCAGCAGCAGGGTGTGGCGGGAGAAAGGGGAGACCCAGTACTTC. This chain joins TRBV21-1 and TRBJ2-5; TRBD2 is the table's D call, not checked against the DNA. TRBV21-1 is recorded as a pseudogene. This CDR3 is built from 16 residues.

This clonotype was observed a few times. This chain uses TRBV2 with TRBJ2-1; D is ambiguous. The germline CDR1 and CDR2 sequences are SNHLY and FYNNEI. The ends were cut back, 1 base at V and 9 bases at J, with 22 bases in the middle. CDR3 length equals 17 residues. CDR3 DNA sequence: TGTGCCAGCAGTGAAGTGGGCCCCCCTTGGGTGTTGGGTGAGCAGTTCTTC. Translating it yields CASSEVGPPWVLGEQFF. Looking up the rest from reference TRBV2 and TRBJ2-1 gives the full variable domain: EPEVTQTPSHQVTQMGQEVILRCVPISNHLYFYWYRQILGQKVEFLVSFYNNEISEKSEIFDDQFSVERPDGSNFTLKIRSTKLEDSAMYFCASSEVGPPWVLGEQFFGPGTRLTVL.

CDR3 in DNA: TGCAGTGCTAGAAGGGACAGTTATAATTCACCCCTCCACTTT. It specifies CSARRDSYNSPLHF. The V gene is TRBV20-1, the J gene TRBJ1-6; 7 nucleotides line up with TRBD1. This CDR3 has 14 residues. The V gene's germline CDR1 is DFQATT and CDR2 SNEGSKA (reference sequence). V shed 2 bases and J 4 bases; nucleotides not matched to a gene: 2.

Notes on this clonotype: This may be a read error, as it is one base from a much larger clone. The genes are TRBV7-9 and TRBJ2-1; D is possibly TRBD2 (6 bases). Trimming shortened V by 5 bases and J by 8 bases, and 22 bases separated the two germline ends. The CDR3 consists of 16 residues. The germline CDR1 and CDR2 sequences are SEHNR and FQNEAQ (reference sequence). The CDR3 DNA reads TGTGCCAGCAGCGAAGTTTACGGGACTTTGAACGATGAGCAGTTCTTC. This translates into CASSEVYGTLNDEQFF.

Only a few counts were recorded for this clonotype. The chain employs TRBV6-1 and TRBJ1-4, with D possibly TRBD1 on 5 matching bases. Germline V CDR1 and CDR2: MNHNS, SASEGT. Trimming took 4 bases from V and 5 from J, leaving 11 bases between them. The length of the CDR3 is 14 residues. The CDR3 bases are TGTGCCAGCAGTGTGGGGCCGAGAAATGAAAAACTGTTTTTT. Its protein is CASSVGPRNEKLFF.

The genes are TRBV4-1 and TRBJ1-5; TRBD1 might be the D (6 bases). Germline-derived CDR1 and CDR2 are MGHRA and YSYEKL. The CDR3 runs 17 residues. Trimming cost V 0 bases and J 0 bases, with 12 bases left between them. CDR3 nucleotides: TGCGCCAGCAGCCAAGATGCCAGGGGCCATAGCAATCAGCCCCAGCATTTT. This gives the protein CASSQDARGHSNQPQHF.

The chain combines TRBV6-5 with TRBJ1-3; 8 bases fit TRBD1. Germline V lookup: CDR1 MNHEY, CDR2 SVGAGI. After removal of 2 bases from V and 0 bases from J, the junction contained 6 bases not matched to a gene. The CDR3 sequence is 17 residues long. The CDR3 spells CASSYTQGAHSGNTIYF. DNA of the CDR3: TGTGCCAGCAGTTACACCCAGGGGGCCCACTCTGGAAACACCATATATTTT.

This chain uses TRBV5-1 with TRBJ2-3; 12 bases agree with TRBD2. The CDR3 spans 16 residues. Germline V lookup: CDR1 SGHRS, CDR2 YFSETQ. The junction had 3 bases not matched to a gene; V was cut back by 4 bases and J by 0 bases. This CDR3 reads CASSAGTSGSTDTQYF. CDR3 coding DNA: TGCGCCAGCAGCGCTGGGACTAGCGGGAGCACAGATACGCAGTATTTT.

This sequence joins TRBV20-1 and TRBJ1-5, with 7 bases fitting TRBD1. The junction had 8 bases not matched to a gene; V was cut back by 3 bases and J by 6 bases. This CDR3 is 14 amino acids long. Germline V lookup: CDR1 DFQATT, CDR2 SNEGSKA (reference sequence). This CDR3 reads CSASSRGLGQPQHF. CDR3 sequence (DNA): TGCAGTGCTAGTTCGAGGGGGCTAGGTCAGCCCCAGCATTTT.

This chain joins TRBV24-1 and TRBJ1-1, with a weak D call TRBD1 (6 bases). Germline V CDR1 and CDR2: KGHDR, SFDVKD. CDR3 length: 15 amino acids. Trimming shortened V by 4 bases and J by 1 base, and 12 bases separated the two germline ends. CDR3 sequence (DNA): TGTGCCACCAGTGACACCCGAGGGGGGAACACTGAAGCTTTCTTT. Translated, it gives CATSDTRGGNTEAFF.

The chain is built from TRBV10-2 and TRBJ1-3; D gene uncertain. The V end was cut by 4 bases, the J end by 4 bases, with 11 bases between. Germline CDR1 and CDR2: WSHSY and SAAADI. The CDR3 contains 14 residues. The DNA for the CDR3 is TGCGCCAGCAGTGCGGGGATCGCCGGAAACACCATATATTTT. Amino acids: CASSAGIAGNTIYF.

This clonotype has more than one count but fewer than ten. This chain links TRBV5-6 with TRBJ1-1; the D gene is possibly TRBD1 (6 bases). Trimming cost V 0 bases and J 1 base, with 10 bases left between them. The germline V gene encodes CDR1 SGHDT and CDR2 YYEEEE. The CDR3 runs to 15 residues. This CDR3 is CASSLGGGANTEAFF. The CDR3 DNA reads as TGTGCCAGCAGCTTGGGGGGGGGGGCGAACACTGAAGCTTTCTTT.

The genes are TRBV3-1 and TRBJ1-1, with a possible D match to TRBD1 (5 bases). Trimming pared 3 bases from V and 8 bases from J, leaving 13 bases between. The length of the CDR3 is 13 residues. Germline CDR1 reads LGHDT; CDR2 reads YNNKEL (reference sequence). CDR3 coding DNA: TGTGCCAGCAGCCACCCTCCAGGGCTCGAAGCTTTCTTT. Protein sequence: CASSHPPGLEAFF.

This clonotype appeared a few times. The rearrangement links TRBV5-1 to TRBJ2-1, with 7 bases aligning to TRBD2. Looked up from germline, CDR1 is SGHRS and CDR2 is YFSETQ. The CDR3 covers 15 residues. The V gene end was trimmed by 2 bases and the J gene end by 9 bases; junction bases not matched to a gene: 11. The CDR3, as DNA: TGCGCCAGCAGCTTCAGGACTAGTCCAGGCATTGAGCAGTTCTTC. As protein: CASSFRTSPGIEQFF. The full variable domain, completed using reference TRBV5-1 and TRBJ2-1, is KAGVTQTPRYLIKTRGQQVTLSCSPISGHRSVSWYQQTPGQGLQFLFEYFSETQRNKGNFPGRFSGRQFSNSRSEMNVSTLELGDSALYLCASSFRTSPGIEQFFGPGTRLTVL.

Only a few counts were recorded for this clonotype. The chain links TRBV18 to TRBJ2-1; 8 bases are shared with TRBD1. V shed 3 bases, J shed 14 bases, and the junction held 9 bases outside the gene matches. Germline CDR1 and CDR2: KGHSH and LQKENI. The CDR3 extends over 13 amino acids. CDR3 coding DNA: TGTGCCAGCTCACCCGAACAGGGGGTAAGGAAGTTCTTC. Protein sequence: CASSPEQGVRKFF.

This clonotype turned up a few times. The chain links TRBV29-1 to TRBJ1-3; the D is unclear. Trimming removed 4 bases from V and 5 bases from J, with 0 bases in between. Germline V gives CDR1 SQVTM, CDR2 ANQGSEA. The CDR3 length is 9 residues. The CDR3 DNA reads TGCAGCGTTGGAAACACCATATATTTT. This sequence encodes CSVGNTIYF.

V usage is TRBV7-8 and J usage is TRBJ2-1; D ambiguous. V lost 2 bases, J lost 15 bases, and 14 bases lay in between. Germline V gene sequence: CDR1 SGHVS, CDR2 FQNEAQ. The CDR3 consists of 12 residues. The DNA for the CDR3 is TGTGCCAGCAGCTTAAGCCTCAAGCCGCCGTTCTTC. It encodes CASSLSLKPPFF. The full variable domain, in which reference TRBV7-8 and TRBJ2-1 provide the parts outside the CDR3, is GAGVSQSPRYKVAKRGQDVALRCDPISGHVSLFWYQQALGQGPEFLTYFQNEAQLDKSGLPSDRFFAERPEGSVSTLKIQRTQQEDSAVYLCASSLSLKPPFFGPGTRLTVL.

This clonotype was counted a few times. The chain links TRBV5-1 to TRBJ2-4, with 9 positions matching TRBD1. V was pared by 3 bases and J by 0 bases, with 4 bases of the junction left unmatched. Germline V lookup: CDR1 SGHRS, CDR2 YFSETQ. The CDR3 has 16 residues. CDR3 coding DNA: TGCGCCAGCAGCTCTACAGGGGGCGCAGCCAAAAACATTCAGTACTTC. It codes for CASSSTGGAAKNIQYF.

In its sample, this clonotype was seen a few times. Here the CDR3 DNA reads TGCAGTGCTAGTCCCTTCGGCTGGGACGTCTACGAGCAGTACTTC. Translation gives CSASPFGWDVYEQYF. The J gene is TRBJ2-7, the V gene TRBV20-1; either TRBD1 or TRBD2 may fit D (5 bases each). CDR3 length equals 15 residues. Germline V gene data show CDR1 as DFQATT and CDR2 as SNEGSKA (reference sequence). The V end was cut by 3 bases, the J end by 3 bases, with 18 bases between.

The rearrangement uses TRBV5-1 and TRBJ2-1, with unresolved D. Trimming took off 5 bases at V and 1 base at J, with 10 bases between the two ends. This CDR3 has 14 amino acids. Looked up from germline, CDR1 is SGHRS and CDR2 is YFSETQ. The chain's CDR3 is CASRTDGSYNEQFF. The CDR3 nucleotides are TGCGCCAGCAGGACTGACGGATCCTACAATGAGCAGTTCTTC.

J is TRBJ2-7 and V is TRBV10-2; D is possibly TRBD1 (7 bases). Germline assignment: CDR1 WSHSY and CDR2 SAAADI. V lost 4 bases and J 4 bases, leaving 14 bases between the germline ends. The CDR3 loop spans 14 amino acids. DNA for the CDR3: TGCGCCAGCAGTGTTGGGCAGGGGGGTTACGAGCAGTACTTC. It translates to CASSVGQGGYEQYF.

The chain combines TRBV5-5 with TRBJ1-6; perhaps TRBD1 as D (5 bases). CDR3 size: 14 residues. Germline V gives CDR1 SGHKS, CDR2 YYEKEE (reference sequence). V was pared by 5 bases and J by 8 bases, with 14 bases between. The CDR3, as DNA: TGTGCCAGCAGTGGTCAGGGAAGCGATTCACCCCTCCACTTT. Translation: CASSGQGSDSPLHF.

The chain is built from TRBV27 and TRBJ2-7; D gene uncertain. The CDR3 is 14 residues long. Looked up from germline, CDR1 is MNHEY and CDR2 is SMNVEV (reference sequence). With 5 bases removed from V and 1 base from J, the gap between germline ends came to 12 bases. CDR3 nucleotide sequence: TGTGCCAGCAGTGGGATTGGAGCTTCCTACGAGCAGTACTTC. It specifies CASSGIGASYEQYF.

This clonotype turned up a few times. The CDR3 DNA is TGCAGTGCCGGACTAGCGGGAGTCAACAATGAGCAGTTCTTC. Translation: CSAGLAGVNNEQFF. V usage is TRBV20-1 and J usage is TRBJ2-1; 13 bases are shared with TRBD2. The CDR3 length is 14 residues. Trimming cost V 6 bases and J 5 bases; bases outside gene matches: 4. The germline CDR1 and CDR2 sequences are DFQATT and SNEGSKA (reference sequence).

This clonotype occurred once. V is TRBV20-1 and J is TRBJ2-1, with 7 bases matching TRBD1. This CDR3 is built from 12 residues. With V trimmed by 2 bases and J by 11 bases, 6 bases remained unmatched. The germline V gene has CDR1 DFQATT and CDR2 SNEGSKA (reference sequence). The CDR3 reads CSARRGPNKQFF. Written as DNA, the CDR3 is TGCAGTGCTAGAAGGGGGCCAAATAAGCAGTTCTTC.

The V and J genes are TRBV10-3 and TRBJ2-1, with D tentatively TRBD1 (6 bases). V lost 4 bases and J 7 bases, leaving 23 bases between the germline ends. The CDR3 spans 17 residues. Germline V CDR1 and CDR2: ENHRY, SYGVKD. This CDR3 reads CAISGRSGRGVSNEQFF. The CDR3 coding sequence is TGTGCCATCAGTGGTCGGTCGGGCAGGGGAGTTAGTAATGAGCAGTTCTTC.